This TCR beta chain was sequenced during a study of a mutant IDH1 vaccine in newly diagnosed glioma listed by TCRdb under 2021. Study-wide context: Across visits V03 through V10, patients got a total of eight vaccinations, given in weeks 1, 3, 5, 7, 11, 15, 19 and 23. In the chemotherapy-containing groups, vaccination started alongside temozolomide cycles, whereas in patients who had radiotherapy alone it started 4-6 weeks after radiotherapy. Of the approximately 29 treated patients, around 62% were male and around 40% were female, and a mean age of roughly 41 years was recorded. Prior to enrollment, standard therapy consisting of radiotherapy alone, temozolomide alone, or radiochemotherapy with temozolomide had been administered to patients, with the combination being received by most patients. Peripheral blood samples were drawn at six visits, namely V03 (baseline), V05, V07, V10, V12 and V13. Longitudinal TCRB deep sequencing was done for fewer than 30 treated patients, wherever samples were available for exploratory analyses.

Libraries were built with the immunoSEQ multiplex PCR assay. Rearranged TCR beta chain sequences were amplified with the hsTCRB Kit following the manufacturer's protocol. Sequencing of TCRB libraries was carried out on an Illumina MiSeq. Concerning the study's data processing: Demultiplexing, trimming and gene mapping were performed with the kit vendor's proprietary platform. As stored in TCRdb, this immuneACCESS dataset retains in-frame rearrangements with V and J assigned. A fraction of the clones does not appear; measured against another copy, unresolved V genes explain less than half of the discrepancy, and the remainder lacks a known reason. V and J calls and clone size come straight from that table; D and trimming were deduced from the DNA. The sample table holds 50,000 to 70,000 clones, of which over 80% were seen once. Roughly 1.5% of the sample is taken by the ten largest. The sample's time point label, decoded: week 23, last vaccination. A 20-mer mutant IDH1 peptide at 300 micrograms in Montanide made up each vaccine dose, which was injected subcutaneously together with topical imiquimod. All donors had newly diagnosed IDH1-mutant astrocytomas of WHO grade 3 or 4 that showed loss of nuclear ATRX. The samples were drawn from NOA16, a multicentre, single-arm, open-label phase I trial in Germany that tested a mutant IDH1 peptide vaccine in humans for the first time. The DNeasy Blood and Tissue Kit was used to extract genomic DNA from EDTA blood for TCRB sequencing.

The CDR3 numbers 13 residues from cysteine through phenylalanine. This entry keeps only the CDR3 DNA: 39 bases, framed from base 1. Sequences SGHDT (CDR1) and YYEEEE (CDR2) are obtained from the germline V gene. Trimming takes 4 bases from V and 9 bases from J, and the germline ends sit 17 bases apart. With regard to this clone: Its antigen is not yet known. No base qualities exist here, and no much larger clone lies one base off it.

What the research found in general, with its limitations: PBMC samples for TCRB deep sequencing were selected based on availability. Changes in the top peripheral T cell clonotypes picked up by TCRB sequencing did not appear to be linked to pseudoprogression. Across multiple MHC alleles, vaccine-induced immune responses were seen in roughly 93% of patients. The authors noted that analyses of patient blood samples could not be reproduced because of sample limitations.

Recombination joined TRBV5-6 with TRBJ2-7; a weak D assignment points to TRBD1 (6 bases agree). The sequencing used PBMCs, collected from a glioma patient whose treatment included an IDH1 peptide vaccine. The clonotype was recovered from a man aged 40-49 years with glioma. In nucleotides, the sequence is TGTGCCAGCAGCCCAGGGGTCGCCAGTAGGCAGTACTTC. Its coded protein is CASSPGVASRQYF.